The 15 T cell receptor beta chains below were found in one sample sequenced in a study of blood T cells in healthy people across ages. The authors ran a second PCR of about 6 to 11 cycles using a sample-barcoded 5' primer and a J-beta primer mix. TCRdb itself ran the 5' RACE reads through MiXCR, one entry per CDR3 protein. This sample has more than 750,000 distinct CDR3 sequences, with about 28% found just once. The same data also contributed to another study, on T cells of mothers and their children.

The source material was blood. Receptor source: a woman aged 40 to 50 in good health.

Points on this clonotype: At one end, the junction sequence differs from germline, possibly due to a read error. The rearrangement joins TRBV7-9 to TRBJ1-2; D is unclear. The CDR3 contains 15 residues. Germline-derived CDR1 and CDR2 are SEHNR and FQNEAQ (reference sequence). Written as DNA, the CDR3 is TGTGTCAGCAGCCTTGAAGGGCTGAACAACTATGGCTACACCTTC. Amino acid sequence: CVSSLEGLNNYGYTF.

This chain links TRBV25-1 with TRBJ2-5; TRBD2 might be the D (6 bases). V gave up 5 bases and J gave up 5 bases, with 18 bases separating them. Looked up from germline, CDR1 is MGHDK and CDR2 is SYGVNS. There are 15 residues in the CDR3. CDR3 residues: CASSLPGSRAETQYF. The CDR3, as DNA: TGTGCCAGCAGTTTACCCGGGAGCCGGGCGGAGACCCAGTACTTC.

This clonotype turned up a few times. The chain has TRBV20-1 and TRBJ1-1; D might be TRBD1 (5 bases). V lost 2 bases, J lost 4 bases, and 20 bases lay in between. From germline, CDR1 is DFQATT and CDR2 SNEGSKA (reference sequence). This CDR3 has 16 amino acids. The CDR3 DNA reads as TGCAGTGCTAGAAGGGGCAGCAACCCCAGAGGCACTGAAGCTTTCTTT. It translates to CSARRGSNPRGTEAFF.

This CDR3 reads CASSPYRANEQYF. The CDR3 DNA sequence: TGTGCCAGCAGCCCTTACCGGGCTAACGAGCAGTACTTC. This chain joins TRBV3-1 and TRBJ2-7, with no clear D. The CDR3 sequence is 13 residues long. V was shortened by 4 bases and J by 5 bases, with 12 bases between the two germline ends. Per the germline V gene, CDR1 is LGHDT and CDR2 is YNNKEL (reference sequence).

The chain has TRBV28 and TRBJ1-5; 9 bases are shared with TRBD1. Germline CDR1 reads MDHEN; CDR2 reads SYDVKM. The CDR3 length is 18 residues. V dropped 8 bases and J dropped 9; count of bases not matched to a gene: 23. As DNA, the CDR3 is TGTGCCAGCGGACCCTACTCGACAGGGGGTATCCTCTTGGTGCCCCAGCATTTT. The encoded protein is CASGPYSTGGILLVPQHF.

The table lists this clonotype with a few counts. The CDR3 sequence: CASSPVLQTDTQYF. DNA of the CDR3: TGTGCCAGCAGCCCTGTGTTACAGACAGATACGCAGTATTTT. The chain employs TRBV9 and TRBJ2-3; D call uncertain. The CDR3 contains 14 residues. V was cut by 4 bases and J by 3 bases, with 12 bases left in between. The germline V gene has CDR1 SGDLS and CDR2 YYNGEE.

This chain links TRBV6-2 or TRBV6-3 with TRBJ1-5; D not resolved. V lost 2 bases and J 0 bases, leaving 8 bases between the germline ends. In germline, CDR1 is MNHEY, CDR2 SVGEGT. CDR3 length equals 15 residues. The CDR3 is CASSYVGYSNQPQHF. CDR3 coding DNA: TGTGCCAGCAGTTACGTCGGGTATAGCAATCAGCCCCAGCATTTT.

This clonotype appeared a few times. The J gene is TRBJ2-3, the V gene TRBV7-3, with 7 bases matching TRBD1. V lost 5 bases to trimming and J lost 3 bases; unmatched junction nucleotides: 5. This CDR3 spans 14 amino acids. CDR1 and CDR2 (germline): SGHTA, FQGTGA. The CDR3 region has the DNA TGTGCCAGCAGCCGGGGACAGACTACAGATACGCAGTATTTT. This encodes CASSRGQTTDTQYF.

The table lists this clonotype with many counts. The J gene is TRBJ2-1, the V gene TRBV12-3 or TRBV12-4; TRBD2 agrees at 12 bases. Germline trimming cut 6 bases from V and 4 bases from J; bases unmatched to any gene: 1. This CDR3 is built from 14 residues. The CDR3 here is CASRGLAGYNEQFF. CDR3 nucleotide sequence: TGTGCCAGCAGAGGACTAGCGGGGTACAATGAGCAGTTCTTC.

On this clonotype: This CDR3 fails to terminate in the conserved phenylalanine or tryptophan, so it likely reflects a read error. The V call is TRBV7-6, the J call TRBJ2-5; no firm D call. CDR1 is SGHVS, CDR2 FNYEAQ, per germline. The V end was cut by 5 bases, the J end by 4 bases, with 11 bases between. There are 13 residues in the CDR3. The CDR3 sequence is CASSTGTRETQYV. The CDR3 DNA sequence: TGTGCCAGCAGCACTGGTACAAGAGAGACCCAGTACGTC.

This clonotype was detected only a few times. This chain links TRBV18 with TRBJ2-3; 7 bases agree with TRBD2. V was clipped by 3 bases and J by 3 bases; unmatched bases: 9. The germline V gene has CDR1 KGHSH and CDR2 LQKENI. The CDR3 totals 16 residues. For the CDR3, the DNA is TGTGCCAGCTCACCCCCCGGACTAGGGGAAACAGATACGCAGTATTTT. Its protein is CASSPPGLGETDTQYF.

The chain recombines TRBV6-2 or TRBV6-3 with TRBJ2-6, with 10 bases fitting TRBD2. This CDR3 spans 18 amino acids. Germline CDR1 is MNHEY and CDR2 is SVGEGT. Unmatched junction bases numbered 9, after V lost 6 bases and J lost 1 base. The chain's CDR3 is CASSPYQAGGSGANVLTF. Here the CDR3 DNA reads TGTGCCAGCAGCCCCTATCAAGCGGGAGGGTCTGGGGCCAACGTCCTGACTTTC.

This clonotype was recorded at least ten times. The chain uses TRBV7-6 and TRBJ1-2; no firm D call. The CDR3 runs 13 residues. V dropped 4 bases and J dropped 5 bases, with 11 bases sitting between them. The germline V gene encodes CDR1 SGHVS and CDR2 FNYEAQ. The CDR3 DNA is TGTGCCAGCAGCTCCGACGGGTATTATGGCTACACCTTC. It yields the protein CASSSDGYYGYTF.

This clonotype turned up a few times. V is TRBV28 and J is TRBJ2-1; 9 positions match TRBD2. Germline assignment: CDR1 MDHEN and CDR2 SYDVKM. V lost 1 base and J lost 5; bases outside the gene matches: 6. The CDR3 is made up of 16 amino acids. The CDR3 reads CASSLSLAGENNEQFF. The CDR3 nucleotides read TGTGCCAGCAGTTTATCTTTAGCGGGGGAGAACAATGAGCAGTTCTTC.

This chain uses TRBV10-3 with TRBJ2-5, with D perhaps matching TRBD2 (5 bases). The germline CDR1 and CDR2 sequences are ENHRY and SYGVKD. V lost 3 bases to trimming and J lost 5 bases, with 13 bases between them. This CDR3 has 14 residues. CDR3 amino acids: CAISEGASLETQYF. The CDR3 DNA reads TGTGCCATCAGTGAAGGAGCTAGCTTGGAGACCCAGTACTTC.